The entry below gives a single T cell receptor beta chain sequence along with its context. Generated by immunoSEQ multiplex PCR, the TCRdb table keeps only in-frame clones and is missing some. In the table there are over 200,000 clones, about 90% of which are singletons. The sample comes from a study of blood T cell repertoires in COVID-19. The germline gives CDR1 SQVTM, CDR2 ANQGSEA. This CDR3 comprises 17 residues. Trimming cost V 2 bases and J 0 bases; bases outside gene matches: 10. The V gene is TRBV29-1, the J gene TRBJ2-1, with 7 bases fitting TRBD1. This receptor was taken from a woman aged 45 to 65 with acute or convalescent COVID-19. What was sequenced was peripheral blood. The CDR3 DNA reads as TGCAGCGTTGAACGGACAGGCAAGGGGAGCTCCTACAATGAGCAGTTCTTC. It specifies CSVERTGKGSSYNEQFF.